This TCR beta chain stems from a study of T cells in Graves' hyperthyroidism and ophthalmopathy. General study points: Model-based prediction identified ophthalmopathy a median 6.5 months prior to its onset.

Concerning this clonotype: As yet, its antigen is unknown. A read error may explain this, as a much larger clone is one base away.

Amplified regions were TCR beta CDR3 sequences from RNA transcripts. Using the HTBI primer set, a first-round RT-PCR was run on the TCR CDR3. TCRdb ran MiXCR on the multiplex PCR reads and lists one entry per CDR3 protein. Of about 570,000 distinct CDR3 sequences detected, about half appear once; the ten largest clones hold roughly 19%. Germline V lookup: CDR1 MNHEY, CDR2 SVGEGT. This CDR3 spans 19 amino acids. The V segment lost 5 bases and the J segment 0 bases; nucleotides outside the gene matches: 13. Sequenced: peripheral blood or thyroid tissue (not recorded which). V gene TRBV6-2 or TRBV6-3 combines with J gene TRBJ2-6, with 7 bases matching TRBD1. This sequence was found in an adult woman with Graves' disease, either hyperthyroidism or ophthalmopathy (not recorded which). The CDR3 DNA sequence: TGTGCCAGCAGTCCCACGTACTACAGGGGATACTCTGGGGCCAACGTCCTGACTTTC. The encoded protein is CASSPTYYRGYSGANVLTF.